Listed here are 32 T cell receptor beta chains from one sample, sequenced in a study of siplizumab effects on memory and regulatory T cells. TCRdb's copy holds only in-frame clones and misses some; the assay was immunoSEQ multiplex PCR. The table lists 99,000 or so clones, around 94% of them singletons, with approximately 1.5% in the top ten. The sample taken for sequencing was non-Treg CD4+ T cells sorted from blood. The origin of the receptors is a human donor in good health.

This clone was seen just once. The chain combines TRBV28 with TRBJ2-3; a weak D match, TRBD2 (6 bases). Trimming took off 4 bases at V and 1 base at J, with 15 bases between the two ends. The CDR3 contains 16 residues. Germline assignment: CDR1 MDHEN and CDR2 SYDVKM. CDR3 loop: CASSYSAGGGTDTQYF. The CDR3 DNA reads TGTGCCAGCAGTTATTCCGCCGGGGGAGGCACAGATACGCAGTATTTT.

The J gene is TRBJ2-7, the V gene TRBV2; D gene uncertain. The germline V gene has CDR1 SNHLY and CDR2 FYNNEI. This CDR3 has 15 amino acids. V gave up 4 bases and J gave up 5 bases, with 18 bases separating them. CDR3 DNA sequence: TGTGCCAGCAGTGTCTTAAGGGATCGGTGGAACGAGCAGTACTTC. Its translation: CASSVLRDRWNEQYF.

The gene calls are TRBV7-8 and TRBJ1-4; D unresolved. Trimming took off 6 bases at V and 0 bases at J, with 11 bases between the two ends. CDR1 is SGHVS and CDR2 is FQNEAQ in the germline V gene. The CDR3 runs 15 residues. CDR3 residues: CASRKEGATNEKLFF. The CDR3 DNA reads TGTGCCAGCAGAAAAGAGGGTGCAACTAATGAAAAACTGTTTTTT.

The CDR3 DNA sequence: TGTGCCAGCAGAGGGACTCAAAGGGGCTACGAGCAGTACTTC. Its translation: CASRGTQRGYEQYF. The chain uses TRBV6-6 and TRBJ2-7, with a possible D match to TRBD2 (6 bases). This CDR3 contains 14 residues. Germline lookup yields CDR1 MNHNY and CDR2 SVGAGI (reference sequence). V was cut by 6 bases and J by 3 bases, with 15 bases left in between.

The chain joins TRBV5-4 to TRBJ2-5; tentative D call: TRBD1 (5 bases). CDR1 and CDR2 (germline): SGHNT, YYREEE (reference sequence). V lost 4 bases and J 2 bases, leaving 15 bases between the germline ends. CDR3 length: 15 residues. This CDR3 is CASSPAGRFQETQYF. Here the CDR3 DNA reads TGTGCCAGCAGCCCCGCAGGGCGGTTTCAAGAGACCCAGTACTTC.

This clone was seen only once. The chain uses TRBV5-1 and TRBJ2-3; TRBD1 aligns across 10 bases. CDR1 is SGHRS and CDR2 is YFSETQ in the germline V gene. CDR3 length: 15 residues. J gave up 2 bases and V 4 bases, and 4 bases lay outside the gene matches. DNA for the CDR3: TGCGCCAGCAGCCCCGGGACAGGGGACACAGATACGCAGTATTTT. This codes for CASSPGTGDTDTQYF.

V is TRBV5-1 and J is TRBJ1-3; D not resolved. Trimming took off 0 bases at V and 0 bases at J, with 7 bases between the two ends. Per the germline V gene, CDR1 is SGHRS and CDR2 is YFSETQ. CDR3 length: 15 residues. CDR3 residues: CASSLGDGSGNTIYF. The DNA for the CDR3 is TGCGCCAGCAGCTTGGGTGACGGCTCTGGAAACACCATATATTTT.

This chain connects TRBV28 to TRBJ1-2; no clear D. Germline assignment: CDR1 MDHEN and CDR2 SYDVKM. CDR3 size: 14 residues. V lost 1 base and J lost 0, with 6 bases in between. Here the CDR3 reads CASSLSVANYGYTF. Here the CDR3 DNA reads TGTGCCAGCAGTTTATCCGTGGCTAACTATGGCTACACCTTC.

The rearrangement joins TRBV28 to TRBJ1-5; no clear D gene. Germline CDR1 MDHEN, CDR2 SYDVKM. The CDR3 loop spans 11 amino acids. V was clipped by 6 bases and J by 9 bases, with 9 bases between them. The CDR3, as DNA: TGTGCCAGCAGACAGTCGGGGCCCCAGCATTTT. Translation: CASRQSGPQHF.

The chain carries TRBV28 and TRBJ1-1, with 10 bases aligning to TRBD1. This CDR3 comprises 15 residues. In germline, CDR1 is MDHEN, CDR2 SYDVKM. The V and J ends lost 6 bases and 4 bases, in that order; junction bases with no gene match: 8. CDR3 DNA: TGTGCCAGCAGCTCCTCTGGGACAGGGGCCACTGAAGCTTTCTTT. Protein: CASSSSGTGATEAFF. The variable domain in full, completed from reference TRBV28 and TRBJ1-1, reads DVKVTQSSRYLVKRTGEKVFLECVQDMDHENMFWYRQDPGLGLRLIYFSYDVKMKEKGDIPEGYSVSREKKERFSLILESASTNQTSMYLCASSSSGTGATEAFFGQGTRLTVV.

The chain is built from TRBV7-2 and TRBJ2-6, with 8 bases identical to TRBD1. This CDR3 is built from 16 residues. Germline assignment: CDR1 SGHTA and CDR2 FQGNSA. The ends lost 5 bases at V and 0 bases at J; junction bases unmatched: 3. This chain's CDR3 is CASSQGAISGANVLTF. The CDR3 region has the DNA TGTGCCAGCAGCCAGGGGGCGATCTCTGGGGCCAACGTCCTGACTTTC.

The V and J genes are TRBV6-1 and TRBJ2-5, with D perhaps assigned TRBD1 or TRBD2 (5 bases each). The CDR3 is made up of 15 amino acids. V gave up 5 bases and J gave up 0 bases, with 13 bases separating them. Germline loops: CDR1 MNHNS, CDR2 SASEGT. The CDR3 is CASSKRGAYQETQYF. For the CDR3, the DNA is TGTGCCAGCAGTAAAAGGGGAGCCTACCAAGAGACCCAGTACTTC.

The V call is TRBV28, the J call TRBJ2-1; D assignment may be TRBD1 or TRBD2 (5 bases each). Germline values: CDR1 MDHEN, CDR2 SYDVKM. The CDR3 is 10 residues long. Trimming shortened V by 8 bases and J by 9 bases, and 8 bases separated the two germline ends. In DNA form, the CDR3 reads TGTGCCAGCGCCGGGGCTGAGCAGTTCTTC. It specifies CASAGAEQFF. The full variable domain, rest sourced from reference TRBV28 and TRBJ2-1, is DVKVTQSSRYLVKRTGEKVFLECVQDMDHENMFWYRQDPGLGLRLIYFSYDVKMKEKGDIPEGYSVSREKKERFSLILESASTNQTSMYLCASAGAEQFFGPGTRLTVL.

The chain carries TRBV5-4 and TRBJ2-7; D ambiguous. CDR3 length equals 13 residues. The germline V gene has CDR1 SGHNT and CDR2 YYREEE (reference sequence). The V end was cut by 0 bases, the J end by 0 bases, with 4 bases between. CDR3 in DNA: TGTGCCAGCAGCTTGGGCAGCTCCTACGAGCAGTACTTC. Protein product: CASSLGSSYEQYF.

J is TRBJ1-5 and V is TRBV15, with D possibly TRBD1 on 5 matching bases. V was pared by 0 bases and J by 1 base, with 10 bases between. The CDR3 covers 16 residues. Germline V gives CDR1 LNHNV, CDR2 YYDKDF (reference sequence). The DNA for the CDR3 is TGTGCCACCAGCAGAGATTACCAGGGAAGCAATCAGCCCCAGCATTTT. It specifies CATSRDYQGSNQPQHF. Looking up the rest from reference TRBV15 and TRBJ1-5 gives the full variable domain: DAMVIQNPRYQVTQFGKPVTLSCSQTLNHNVMYWYQQKSSQAPKLLFHYYDKDFNNEADTPDNFQSRRPNTSFCFLDIRSPGLGDTAMYLCATSRDYQGSNQPQHFGDGTRLSIL.

The chain links TRBV28 to TRBJ1-5, with 7 bases that match TRBD1. Germline CDR1 is MDHEN and CDR2 is SYDVKM. CDR3 length: 13 residues. V trimming: 9 bases; J trimming: 4 bases; junction bases outside the gene matches: 6. This CDR3 reads CASRKQGNQPQHF. CDR3 DNA sequence: TGTGCCAGTCGGAAACAGGGGAATCAGCCCCAGCATTTT.

This rearrangement joins TRBV29-1 to TRBJ2-1, with no clear D. Germline V gene data show CDR1 as SQVTM and CDR2 as ANQGSEA. V lost 6 bases, J lost 8 bases, and 14 bases lay in between. CDR3 length: 12 residues. The CDR3 reads CSVVASKDEQFF. DNA of the CDR3: TGCAGCGTGGTAGCCTCTAAGGATGAGCAGTTCTTC.

The chain uses TRBV14 and TRBJ1-1; TRBD1 aligns across 9 bases. Trimming cost V 3 bases and J 6 bases; bases outside gene matches: 8. The CDR3 contains 15 residues. Germline assignment: CDR1 SGHDN and CDR2 FVKESK. DNA of the CDR3: TGTGCCAGCAGCCAGTGGACAGGGGTTTCAGCTGAAGCTTTCTTT. This translates into CASSQWTGVSAEAFF.

The chain is built from TRBV19 and TRBJ1-4; no clear D gene. Trimming left V 4 bases short and J 6 bases short, with 15 bases between. Germline V gene lookup returns CDR1 LNHDA and CDR2 SQIVND (reference sequence). The CDR3 has 15 residues. The CDR3 bases are TGTGCCAGTAGTAGCGGGCAGATAGAATATGAAAAACTGTTTTTT. This gives the protein CASSSGQIEYEKLFF.

This sequence joins TRBV7-9 and TRBJ2-5; TRBD2 matches 9 bases. Germline CDR1 SEHNR, CDR2 FQNEAQ (reference sequence). This CDR3 has 16 residues. Losses at the gene ends were 2 bases for V and 2 bases for J; bases not matched to a gene: 6. The CDR3 DNA follows: TGTGCCAGCAGCTTATATGGTAGCGGGAGTCAAGAGACCCAGTACTTC. Protein sequence: CASSLYGSGSQETQYF.

This rearrangement joins TRBV28 to TRBJ1-2; 11 positions agree with TRBD1. The J segment lost 8 bases and the V segment lost 3 bases, leaving 8 bases of the junction unmatched. This CDR3 is 15 amino acids long. CDR1 is MDHEN and CDR2 is SYDVKM in the germline V gene. CDR3 region: CASSFHGQGASGYTF. The CDR3 nucleotides read TGTGCCAGCAGTTTTCACGGACAGGGGGCTAGCGGCTACACCTTC.

In nucleotides, the CDR3 is TGTGCCAGCAGTTCTAACTACGAGCAGTACTTC. Amino acids: CASSSNYEQYF. V is TRBV6-5 and J is TRBJ2-7; D gene unclear. This CDR3 comprises 11 residues. The V gene's germline CDR1 is MNHEY and CDR2 SVGAGI. Trimming took 4 bases from V and 3 from J, leaving 4 bases between them.

In its sample, this clone was seen once. The chain is built from TRBV9 and TRBJ2-3; 8 positions agree with TRBD2. The CDR3 is made up of 15 amino acids. J lost 5 bases, V lost 3 bases, and 8 bases had no gene match. Per the germline V gene, CDR1 is SGDLS and CDR2 is YYNGEE. This CDR3 is CASSAAGAGVDTQYF. The CDR3 DNA follows: TGTGCCAGCAGCGCAGCGGGAGCTGGAGTAGATACGCAGTATTTT.

V usage is TRBV6-5 and J usage is TRBJ1-1; D call uncertain. CDR1 is MNHEY and CDR2 is SVGAGI in the germline V gene. The CDR3 loop spans 14 amino acids. V lost 2 bases to trimming and J lost 6 bases, with 13 bases between them. The CDR3 nucleotides are TGTGCCAGCAGTTACCCGCGAGAGTCCCCTGAAGCTTTCTTT. Amino acids: CASSYPRESPEAFF.

With regard to this clone: A junction end diverges from the germline sequence, so it may reflect a read error. This rearrangement joins TRBV10-1 to TRBJ2-3, with 11 nucleotides matching TRBD2. In germline, CDR1 is WNHNN, CDR2 SYGVQD (reference sequence). CDR3 length: 15 residues. This CDR3 reads CASSELAGGTDTQYF. CDR3 nucleotide sequence: TGCGCCAGCAGTGAGCTAGCGGGGGGCACCGATACGCAGTATTTT.

J is TRBJ2-7 and V is TRBV28; weak D call: TRBD2 (5 bases). The germline V and J ends were trimmed by 8 bases and 5 bases, with 19 bases remaining between them. The CDR3 runs to 14 residues. Germline V gene sequence: CDR1 MDHEN, CDR2 SYDVKM. The CDR3 sequence is CASHTRFFPHEQYF. CDR3 bases: TGTGCCAGCCACACTAGATTCTTCCCCCACGAGCAGTACTTC.

The chain employs TRBV29-1 and TRBJ1-2; no clear D. Trimming removed 4 bases from V and 0 bases from J, with 18 bases in between. Germline V CDR1 and CDR2: SQVTM, ANQGSEA. The length of the CDR3 is 16 residues. The DNA for the CDR3 is TGCAGCGTTGTCTGGAGTACAGCTACTCCTAACTATGGCTACACCTTC. Amino acid sequence: CSVVWSTATPNYGYTF.

This chain uses TRBV27 with TRBJ2-3, with D possibly being TRBD2 (5 bases). Per germline, CDR1 MNHEY and CDR2 SMNVEV (reference sequence). V was cut by 0 bases and J by 0 bases, with 16 bases left in between. The CDR3 extends over 18 amino acids. CDR3 nucleotide sequence: TGTGCCAGCAGTTTATCAATGATCGGGGAGTGGAGCACAGATACGCAGTATTTT. Protein sequence: CASSLSMIGEWSTDTQYF.

J is TRBJ2-5 and V is TRBV7-9; 10 positions agree with TRBD2. CDR3 size: 14 residues. Germline lookup yields CDR1 SEHNR and CDR2 FQNEAQ (reference sequence). Germline trimming cut 8 bases from V and 5 bases from J; bases unmatched to any gene: 8. CDR3 DNA: TGTGCCAGCGTCCTAGCGGGAGCGGCCGAGACCCAGTACTTC. Residues: CASVLAGAAETQYF.

The V and J genes are TRBV28 and TRBJ1-5; the D gene is possibly TRBD1 (5 bases). V lost 5 bases to trimming and J lost 10 bases, with 15 bases between them. The CDR3 is made up of 13 amino acids. CDR1 is MDHEN and CDR2 is SYDVKM in the germline V gene. The CDR3 DNA sequence: TGTGCCAGCAGTCCGGGACCCTTACTTCCCCAGCATTTT. Translated: CASSPGPLLPQHF. The full variable domain, in which reference TRBV28 and TRBJ1-5 provide the parts outside the CDR3, is DVKVTQSSRYLVKRTGEKVFLECVQDMDHENMFWYRQDPGLGLRLIYFSYDVKMKEKGDIPEGYSVSREKKERFSLILESASTNQTSMYLCASSPGPLLPQHFGDGTRLSIL.

This clone came up once. In nucleotides, the CDR3 is TGCGCCAGCAGCACGGGGACAGGGGAGGACTACGAGCAGTACTTC. Translated, it gives CASSTGTGEDYEQYF. The rearrangement joins TRBV5-1 to TRBJ2-7; TRBD1 agrees at 10 bases. Per germline, CDR1 SGHRS and CDR2 YFSETQ. V gave up 4 bases and J gave up 3 bases; unmatched junction bases: 7. CDR3 length equals 15 residues.

This clone came up once. The chain is built from TRBV30 and TRBJ2-1, with D unresolved. V was cut by 2 bases and J by 12 bases, with 11 bases left in between. The CDR3 contains 11 residues. Germline lookup yields CDR1 GTSNPN and CDR2 SVGIG (reference sequence). CDR3 in DNA: TGTGCCTGGAGTAATAGCTGGTCGCAGTTCTTC. Residues: CAWSNSWSQFF.